This is a list of T cell receptor beta chains from one sample in a study of T cells after yellow fever vaccination. TCRdb recomputed calls from the 5' RACE reads with MiXCR, one row per CDR3 protein. The sample holds about 510,000 distinct CDR3 sequences, less than 25% seen once. The sequences come from PBMCs, collected more than 20 days after the first yellow fever vaccination. All receptors come from a man between 18 and 35 years old who received the YFV17D yellow fever vaccine. Each CDR3 is given with its conserved first and last residue. The order of the fields is clone size, J gene, V gene, D gene, CDR3 protein, CDR3 DNA. The D gene is left open where the match is weak. Expanded clones are given a class, and other clones once, few, many or no size at all.

size: few
J: TRBJ1-5
V: TRBV6-1
D: .
CDR3: CASRDTNNQPQHF
DNA: TGTGCCAGCAGGGACACCAACAATCAGCCCCAGCATTTT

size: many
J: TRBJ2-4
V: TRBV7-2
D: TRBD1
CDR3: CASSFLGQGGANIQYF
DNA: TGTGCCAGCAGCTTCCTAGGACAGGGCGGGGCAAACATTCAGTACTTC

size: .
J: TRBJ2-3
V: TRBV7-9
D: .
CDR3: CASSLDPRDTQYF
DNA: TGTGCCAGCAGCTTAGACCCACGAGATACGCAGTATTTT

size: .
J: TRBJ1-5
V: TRBV20-1
D: .
CDR3: CSARDTMGRSSQPQHF
DNA: TGCAGTGCTAGAGATACGATGGGGAGGAGTAGTCAGCCCCAGCATTTT

size: few
J: TRBJ1-1
V: TRBV29-1
D: .
CDR3: CSVGRGTGEAFF
DNA: TGCAGCGTCGGACGGGGGACTGGTGAAGCTTTCTTT

size: .
J: TRBJ2-1
V: TRBV21-1
D: .
CDR3: CASSKVRAGSNEQFF
DNA: TGTGCCAGCAGCAAAGTACGAGCGGGGAGCAATGAGCAGTTCTTC

size: .
J: TRBJ2-2
V: TRBV5-1
D: TRBD1
CDR3: CASLQQTGYAGELFF
DNA: TGCGCCAGCTTACAACAGACAGGGTACGCCGGGGAGCTGTTTTTT

size: .
J: TRBJ2-1
V: TRBV19
D: .
CDR3: CASMAGGASNEQFF
DNA: TGTGCCAGTATGGCAGGGGGGGCCTCCAATGAGCAGTTCTTC

size: many
J: TRBJ1-1
V: TRBV12-3/TRBV12-4
D: .
CDR3: CASSFLGREAFF
DNA: TGTGCCAGCAGTTTTTTGGGGCGCGAGGCTTTCTTT

size: .
J: TRBJ2-7
V: TRBV5-5
D: TRBD2
CDR3: CASSPGLEKSEQYF
DNA: TGTGCCAGCAGCCCGGGACTAGAAAAAAGCGAGCAGTACTTC

size: few
J: TRBJ2-1
V: TRBV5-1
D: TRBD1
CDR3: CASSPGQGDYNEQFF
DNA: TGCGCCAGCAGCCCGGGACAGGGGGACTACAATGAGCAGTTCTTC

size: .
J: TRBJ2-5
V: TRBV12-3/TRBV12-4
D: TRBD1
CDR3: CASRLRTGGILETQYF
DNA: TGTGCCAGCAGACTAAGGACAGGGGGGATTTTGGAGACCCAGTACTTC

size: few
J: TRBJ1-2
V: TRBV12-3/TRBV12-4
D: .
CDR3: CASGSAGGLGYGYTF
DNA: TGTGCCAGCGGGAGCGCGGGGGGCTTAGGCTATGGCTACACCTTC

size: few
J: TRBJ2-5
V: TRBV5-4
D: TRBD1
CDR3: CASSRDRLGETQYF
DNA: TGTGCCAGCAGCCGGGACAGGCTAGGGGAGACCCAGTACTTC

size: .
J: TRBJ2-1
V: TRBV9
D: TRBD2
CDR3: CASSVAGLAGNEQFF
DNA: TGTGCCAGCAGCGTAGCGGGACTAGCGGGGAATGAGCAGTTCTTC

size: few
J: TRBJ1-4
V: TRBV20-1
D: TRBD1
CDR3: CSATDRGTNEKLFF
DNA: TGCAGTGCTACCGACAGGGGGACTAATGAAAAACTGTTTTTT

size: .
J: TRBJ1-2
V: TRBV28
D: .
CDR3: CASSFDRTNYGYTF
DNA: TGTGCCAGCAGTTTTGACAGAACTAACTATGGCTACACCTTC

size: .
J: TRBJ2-5
V: TRBV5-1
D: .
CDR3: CASSLNEDATQYF
DNA: TGCGCCAGCAGCTTGAACGAAGACGCGACCCAGTACTTC

size: .
J: TRBJ2-2
V: TRBV6-5
D: .
CDR3: CASSYRGYTGELFF
DNA: TGTGCCAGCAGTTACAGGGGGTACACCGGGGAGCTGTTTTTT

size: .
J: TRBJ2-3
V: TRBV2
D: TRBD2
CDR3: CSTGGATDTQYF
DNA: TGTTCGACGGGGGGGGCCACAGATACGCAGTATTTT

size: .
J: TRBJ2-1
V: TRBV7-9
D: TRBD1
CDR3: CASSPLLGQGLNEQFF
DNA: TGTGCCAGCAGCCCACTACTTGGACAGGGGCTCAATGAGCAGTTCTTC

size: .
J: TRBJ1-6
V: TRBV25-1
D: TRBD1
CDR3: CASSATGGGSPLHF
DNA: TGTGCCAGCAGTGCCACAGGGGGCGGGTCACCCCTCCACTTT